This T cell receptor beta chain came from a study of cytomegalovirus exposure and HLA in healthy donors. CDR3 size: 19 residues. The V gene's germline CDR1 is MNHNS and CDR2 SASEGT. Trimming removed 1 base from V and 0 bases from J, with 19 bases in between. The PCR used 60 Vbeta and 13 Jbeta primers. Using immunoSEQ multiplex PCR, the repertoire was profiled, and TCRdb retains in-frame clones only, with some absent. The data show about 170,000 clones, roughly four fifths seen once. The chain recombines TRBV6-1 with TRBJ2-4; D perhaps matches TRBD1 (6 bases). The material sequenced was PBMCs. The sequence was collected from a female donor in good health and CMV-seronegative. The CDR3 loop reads CASSEEWTDALLAKNIQYF. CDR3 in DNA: TGTGCCAGCAGTGAAGAGTGGACAGACGCCCTTCTAGCCAAAAACATTCAGTACTTC.